These 23 T cell receptor beta chains share one sample of origin, sequenced in a study of blood T cell repertoires in COVID-19 (dated by TCRdb to about 2020). Library preparation was by the immunoSEQ multiplex PCR assay. TCRdb limited this immuneACCESS table to in-frame rearrangements with V and J called. A share of clones is missing; checked studies link under half to unresolved V genes, and the rest is unexplained. The sample profile shows tens of thousands of clones; nearly 85% of them were found once. 29% of the sample is taken by the ten largest. Material for sequencing was peripheral blood. All receptors derive from a woman aged 80 or over with acute or convalescent COVID-19.

This chain joins TRBV11-3 and TRBJ2-3, with 9 nucleotides matching TRBD1. The V and J ends lost 5 bases and 4 bases, in that order; junction bases with no gene match: 7. CDR1 and CDR2 (germline): SGHNT, YENEEA. The CDR3 length is 15 residues. The CDR3 DNA reads as TGTGCCAGCAGCCCCGGGACAGGGAGGTCAGATACGCAGTATTTT. It is translated as CASSPGTGRSDTQYF.

The chain has TRBV6-6 and TRBJ2-5; 8 positions match TRBD1. Germline V gives CDR1 MNHNY, CDR2 SVGAGI (reference sequence). The CDR3 runs 16 residues. The V gene end was trimmed by 0 bases and the J gene end by 10 bases; junction bases not matched to a gene: 13. The CDR3 DNA sequence: TGTGCCAGCAGTTACTCGAGGCAGGGGGCGAGAGATGACCAGTACTTC. Translated, it gives CASSYSRQGARDDQYF.

The chain joins TRBV24-1 to TRBJ2-2; D is possibly TRBD2 (5 bases). The CDR3 runs 15 residues. Germline V lookup: CDR1 KGHDR, CDR2 SFDVKD. The V gene lost 3 bases and the J gene lost 0 bases, with 7 bases spanning the gap. CDR3 DNA: TGTGCCACCAGTGATCCCGGGACGAACACCGGGGAGCTGTTTTTT. Translation gives CATSDPGTNTGELFF.

The chain is built from TRBV12-3 or TRBV12-4 and TRBJ2-7, with 11 bases identical to TRBD1. The length of the CDR3 is 13 residues. Losses at the gene ends were 5 bases for V and 5 bases for J; bases not matched to a gene: 2. CDR3 amino acids: CASSAGQGDEQYF. The CDR3 DNA reads TGTGCCAGCAGTGCGGGACAGGGGGACGAGCAGTACTTC.

The CDR3 region has the DNA TGCAGCGTTGGGAGCAGCAACACAGCCAAAAACATTCAGTACTTC. Protein product: CSVGSSNTAKNIQYF. This chain connects TRBV29-1 to TRBJ2-4; D unresolved. This CDR3 has 15 amino acids. The germline gives CDR1 SQVTM, CDR2 ANQGSEA. V was shortened by 4 bases and J by 0 bases, with 13 bases between the two germline ends.

V and J are TRBV4-2 and TRBJ2-5; the match to TRBD2 covers 7 bases. This CDR3 comprises 14 residues. V shed 1 base, J shed 5 bases, and the junction held 4 bases outside the gene matches. Germline V lookup: CDR1 LGHNA, CDR2 YNFKEQ. The CDR3 DNA reads TGTGCCAGCAGCCAAGGGGGAGGGTGGGAGACCCAGTACTTC. Translated, it gives CASSQGGGWETQYF.

The chain combines TRBV5-1 with TRBJ2-7; D perhaps matches TRBD2 (5 bases). The CDR3 has 14 residues. The V end was cut by 4 bases, the J end by 0 bases, with 11 bases between. Germline CDR1 and CDR2: SGHRS and YFSETQ. The CDR3, as DNA: TGCGCCAGCAGCCGTAGCGCCATCTCCTACGAGCAGTACTTC. Translation: CASSRSAISYEQYF.

The V and J genes are TRBV2 and TRBJ2-3, with a weak D call TRBD2 (6 bases). Germline V CDR1 and CDR2: SNHLY, FYNNEI. The CDR3 contains 12 residues. Trimming removed 5 bases at V and 9 bases at J, with 12 bases between. For the CDR3, the DNA is TGTGCCAGCAGTATCGGGACTCGGACGCAGTATTTT. It is translated as CASSIGTRTQYF.

In DNA, the CDR3 is TGTGCCTGGAGTCCCGGGACTAGCGGCACAGATACGCAGTATTTT. Protein: CAWSPGTSGTDTQYF. The chain uses TRBV30 and TRBJ2-3; 10 positions agree with TRBD2. Germline CDR1 and CDR2: GTSNPN and SVGIG (reference sequence). The V segment lost 2 bases and the J segment 1 base; nucleotides outside the gene matches: 3. The CDR3 is 15 amino acids.

The genes are TRBV28 and TRBJ2-7; 11 nucleotides align to TRBD1. V trimming: 6 bases; J trimming: 6 bases; junction bases outside the gene matches: 10. Germline values: CDR1 MDHEN, CDR2 SYDVKM. The CDR3 loop spans 15 amino acids. The CDR3 nucleotides are TGTGCCAGCAGATTGGGGACAGGGGGTTTAAGCGAGCAGTACTTC. It is translated as CASRLGTGGLSEQYF.

The CDR3 region has the DNA TGTGCCAGTGGGGACGAGGGAGGCCAGCCCCAGCATTTT. It specifies CASGDEGGQPQHF. The chain has TRBV7-5 and TRBJ1-5. TRBV7-5 is classified as a pseudogene. The CDR3 is 13 residues long.

The rearrangement joins TRBV7-8 to TRBJ1-1; D possibly corresponds to TRBD1 (6 bases). The CDR3 extends over 18 amino acids. The germline V gene has CDR1 SGHVS and CDR2 FQNEAQ. V lost 2 bases to trimming and J lost 3 bases, with 22 bases between them. The CDR3 sequence: CASSLWLGSGQLHTEAFF. The CDR3 DNA reads TGTGCCAGCAGCTTATGGTTGGGTTCCGGACAGCTCCACACTGAAGCTTTCTTT.

The V gene is TRBV7-9, the J gene TRBJ1-1, with TRBD1 identical over 9 bases. The CDR3 covers 14 residues. Germline loops: CDR1 SEHNR, CDR2 FQNEAQ (reference sequence). V lost 3 bases, J lost 1 base, and 0 bases stayed unmatched. The CDR3 coding sequence is TGTGCCAGCAGCTTGGGACAGGGGAACACTGAAGCTTTCTTT. Residues: CASSLGQGNTEAFF.

The chain recombines TRBV12-3 or TRBV12-4 with TRBJ2-1; no definite D call. Between the trimmed V and J ends, which lost 5 bases and 5 bases, there was a span of 10 bases. The CDR3 runs 13 residues. The CDR3 is CASSPVADNEQFF. The CDR3 coding sequence is TGTGCCAGCAGTCCCGTGGCGGACAATGAGCAGTTCTTC.

This clone was seen once. The chain links TRBV30 to TRBJ1-1; 7 positions agree with TRBD1. Unmatched junction bases numbered 8, after V lost 7 bases and J lost 3 bases. This CDR3 is 13 amino acids long. Germline loops: CDR1 GTSNPN, CDR2 SVGIG (reference sequence). The CDR3 region is CAFDREGDTEAFF. In DNA form, the CDR3 reads TGTGCCTTCGACAGGGAAGGAGACACTGAAGCTTTCTTT.

The J gene is TRBJ2-1, the V gene TRBV19, with a possible D match to TRBD2 (6 bases). The CDR3 extends over 15 amino acids. The ends were cut back, 3 bases at V and 0 bases at J, with 9 bases in the middle. Germline CDR1 and CDR2: LNHDA and SQIVND (reference sequence). CDR3 in DNA: TGTGCCAGTAGTATTGGCGGGAACTCCTACAATGAGCAGTTCTTC. Protein sequence: CASSIGGNSYNEQFF.

The gene calls are TRBV4-3 and TRBJ2-1; D is unclear. The CDR3 contains 15 residues. The V end was cut by 0 bases, the J end by 8 bases, with 14 bases between. Germline values: CDR1 LGHNA, CDR2 YSLEER. The CDR3 here is CASSQDQATTYEQFF. The CDR3 bases are TGCGCCAGCAGCCAAGATCAGGCGACAACCTATGAGCAGTTCTTC.

CDR3 loop: CASTAGEVLAFF. The CDR3 nucleotides are TGTGCCAGCACAGCGGGCGAAGTTTTGGCTTTCTTT. The chain uses TRBV12-3 or TRBV12-4 and TRBJ1-1; D call uncertain. This CDR3 has 12 amino acids. Trimming removed 7 bases at V and 11 bases at J, with 17 bases between.

This clone came up once. The CDR3 DNA reads as TGTGCCAGCAGCAAAGATCACACCAGAACTAATAATTCACCCCTCCACTTT. Protein product: CASSKDHTRTNNSPLHF. The chain has TRBV21-1 and TRBJ1-6. TRBV21-1 constitutes a pseudogene. This CDR3 has 17 residues.

This chain connects TRBV24-1 to TRBJ2-2; D unclear. Germline assignment: CDR1 KGHDR and CDR2 SFDVKD. Trimming pared 0 bases from V and 7 bases from J, leaving 8 bases between. This CDR3 comprises 14 residues. The CDR3 DNA follows: TGTGCCACCAGTGATTTGGAGCCGGGCGGGGAGCTGTTTTTT. It specifies CATSDLEPGGELFF.

V is TRBV24-1 and J is TRBJ2-3, with D perhaps TRBD1 (6 bases). This CDR3 is 15 amino acids long. V was cut by 3 bases and J by 1 base, with 10 bases left in between. Per germline, CDR1 KGHDR and CDR2 SFDVKD. The CDR3 DNA sequence: TGTGCCACCAGTGATGGGTCAGGGGGCACAGATACGCAGTATTTT. Encoded protein: CATSDGSGGTDTQYF.

The chain couples TRBV4-2 to TRBJ2-6, with a weak D call TRBD1 (5 bases). Germline V lookup: CDR1 LGHNA, CDR2 YNFKEQ. The CDR3 extends over 18 amino acids. V was cut by 8 bases and J by 1 base, with 21 bases left in between. CDR3 sequence: CASRVTWGRGSGANVLTF. The CDR3 DNA sequence: TGTGCCAGCCGCGTCACTTGGGGTAGGGGTTCTGGGGCCAACGTCCTGACTTTC.

V gene TRBV18 combines with J gene TRBJ2-1; 10 positions match TRBD2. The J segment lost 2 bases and the V segment lost 2 bases, leaving 3 bases of the junction unmatched. Germline CDR1 and CDR2: KGHSH and LQKENI. CDR3 length equals 16 residues. The CDR3: CASSPSLAGAYNEQFF. CDR3 DNA: TGTGCCAGCTCACCATCCCTAGCGGGAGCCTACAATGAGCAGTTCTTC.